The 8 T cell receptor beta chains reported below all come from one sample, sequenced in a study of blood T cell repertoires in COVID-19. This table comes from immunoSEQ multiplex PCR, and its TCRdb copy is limited to in-frame clones, with some not included. The sample has about 150,000 clones, over 75% seen once; the top ten hold 0.63%. Sequenced input: peripheral blood. These receptors all stem from a man between 60 and 75 years old with COVID-19, enrolled during active disease.

V gene TRBV7-9 combines with J gene TRBJ2-1, with 14 nucleotides matching TRBD2. CDR3 length equals 17 residues. V lost 7 bases and J lost 5; bases outside the gene matches: 10. In germline, CDR1 is SEHNR, CDR2 FQNEAQ (reference sequence). CDR3 DNA: TGTGCCAGCACCCCCCGACTAGCGGGAGGGCCGAACAATGAGCAGTTCTTC. Amino acid sequence: CASTPRLAGGPNNEQFF.

The genes are TRBV18 and TRBJ2-1; possibly TRBD2 for D (6 bases). This CDR3 is built from 14 residues. V lost 0 bases to trimming and J lost 7 bases, with 10 bases between them. Germline values: CDR1 KGHSH, CDR2 LQKENI. CDR3 DNA: TGTGCCAGCTCACCACCGGGACTCCCAAATGAGCAGTTCTTC. Translation: CASSPPGLPNEQFF.

This clone was found a few times. This chain joins TRBV6-2 or TRBV6-3 and TRBJ1-1; D possibly corresponds to TRBD1 (6 bases). This CDR3 is built from 13 residues. The germline CDR1 and CDR2 sequences are MNHEY and SVGEGT. With 6 bases removed from V and 0 bases from J, the gap between germline ends came to 8 bases. CDR3 residues: CASSGTLNTEAFF. CDR3 DNA sequence: TGTGCCAGCAGCGGGACATTGAACACTGAAGCTTTCTTT.

The rearrangement links TRBV7-8 to TRBJ1-4; D gene uncertain. This CDR3 has 14 amino acids. The V end was cut by 8 bases, the J end by 3 bases, with 13 bases between. The V gene's germline CDR1 is SGHVS and CDR2 FQNEAQ. Here the CDR3 reads CASRRGSANEKLFF. As DNA, the CDR3 is TGTGCCAGCCGACGCGGCAGTGCTAATGAAAAACTGTTTTTT.

J is TRBJ1-1 and V is TRBV19; 7 bases align to TRBD1. The trim removed 3 bases at V and 3 bases at J, leaving 4 bases unmatched. The CDR3 loop spans 14 amino acids. Germline loops: CDR1 LNHDA, CDR2 SQIVND (reference sequence). The CDR3 region is CASSIQDRYTEAFF. CDR3 DNA: TGTGCCAGTAGTATCCAGGACAGGTACACTGAAGCTTTCTTT.

V is TRBV7-2 and J is TRBJ2-2, with 7 bases lining up with TRBD1. Losses at the gene ends were 1 base for V and 2 bases for J; bases not matched to a gene: 4. The CDR3 has 16 residues. Per the germline V gene, CDR1 is SGHTA and CDR2 is FQGNSA. DNA for the CDR3: TGTGCCAGCAGCTTAGAGGGACAGACCAACACCGGGGAGCTGTTTTTT. This translates into CASSLEGQTNTGELFF.

This clone was detected only once. The chain employs TRBV6-5 and TRBJ1-2; 7 bases are a match to TRBD1. There are 15 residues in the CDR3. The J segment lost 2 bases and the V segment lost 5 bases, leaving 8 bases of the junction unmatched. CDR1 is MNHEY and CDR2 is SVGAGI in the germline V gene. Written as DNA, the CDR3 is TGTGCCAGCAGTACCCTGACAGGGATGAACTATGGCTACACCTTC. This sequence encodes CASSTLTGMNYGYTF.

The sample holds one count of this clone. The chain carries TRBV7-9 and TRBJ1-2; 8 bases line up with TRBD1. The CDR3 spans 18 residues. Germline V gene lookup returns CDR1 SEHNR and CDR2 FQNEAQ (reference sequence). V lost 5 bases to trimming and J lost 2 bases; unmatched junction nucleotides: 16. The CDR3 DNA reads TGTGCCAGCAGCATTAGTCCCGTGCGGGCAGGGGGCAACTATGGCTACACCTTC. Protein: CASSISPVRAGGNYGYTF.